Listed below are T cell receptor beta chains from one sample, sequenced in a study of CD8 T cells in Susac syndrome. Each CDR3 protein is one row after TCRdb ran MiXCR on the immunoSEQ multiplex PCR reads. Here the sample spans around 170,000 distinct CDR3 sequences, 95% being singletons. The source material was CD8+ T cells from PBMCs. The receptors shown here come from a human donor with Susac syndrome. Each CDR3 is given with its conserved first and last residue. Size tells how often a clone was seen (once, few, many) or the class of an expanded clone, and some rows leave it out.

NA | TRBJ2-5 | TRBV15 | CATSRDGLAGEETQYF
NA | TRBJ2-2 | TRBV7-2 | CASSPLERELSGELFF
NA | TRBJ2-5 | TRBV9 | CASSGLGDREETQYF
NA | TRBJ2-1 | TRBV13 | CASSSGQGGDEQFF
NA | TRBJ2-1 | TRBV5-8 | CASSFRQGAYNEQFF
NA | TRBJ2-7 | TRBV29-1 | CSYRTGDLAYEQYF
NA | TRBJ1-1 | TRBV11-2 | CASSLERGINTEAFF
NA | TRBJ2-5 | TRBV25-1 | CASTGETQYF
NA | TRBJ2-1 | TRBV29-1 | CSVEETSGSSYNEQFF
once | TRBJ2-3 | TRBV12-3/TRBV12-4 | CASSYQQGDTQYF
NA | TRBJ1-2 | TRBV11-2 | CASRRPGEGGYTF
once | TRBJ2-1 | TRBV6-5 | CASSYSQNNEQFF
NA | TRBJ2-1 | TRBV20-1 | CSARGLAGGLDEQFF
once | TRBJ1-4 | TRBV30 | CAWSVKATNEKLFF
NA | TRBJ2-3 | TRBV11-2 | CASSLGFLTTGDDRDTQYF
NA | TRBJ2-5 | TRBV13 | CASSSFPRLAGARETQYF
NA | TRBJ2-7 | TRBV15 | CATSRVPGETETYEQYF
NA | TRBJ1-6 | TRBV5-1 | CASTDPQGAGSPLHF
NA | TRBJ2-3 | TRBV7-6 | CASSPLLLAGASTDTQYF
NA | TRBJ1-2 | TRBV7-8 | CASSYGDPLGGYTF
NA | TRBJ2-1 | TRBV5-4 | CASSLGLAGEGNEQFF
NA | TRBJ2-5 | TRBV2 | CASMALGEETQYF
NA | TRBJ1-2 | TRBV12-5 | CASARETGVGYTF
NA | TRBJ2-1 | TRBV6-5 | CASSYSGLAGGPPVNEQFF
NA | TRBJ2-7 | TRBV12-3/TRBV12-4 | CASRVGEQYF
NA | TRBJ2-2 | TRBV10-3 | CAITPVLGNTGELFF
NA | TRBJ2-2 | TRBV29-1 | CSVDMSGLDTGELFF
NA | TRBJ2-3 | TRBV4-1 | CASSQDRGGGHTDTQYF
NA | TRBJ2-7 | TRBV7-9 | CASSPRQGHEQYF
NA | TRBJ2-7 | TRBV4-1 | CASSQEPGYEQYF
NA | TRBJ1-2 | TRBV13 | CASSSNRDRATRHPYGYTF
NA | TRBJ1-5 | TRBV28 | CASSYPVGNQPQHF
NA | TRBJ2-1 | TRBV9 | CASSVGWQIIYNEQFF
NA | TRBJ2-2 | TRBV9 | CASSLDEELFF
once | TRBJ2-5 | TRBV7-9 | CASSGLASGETQYF
NA | TRBJ2-7 | TRBV20-1 | CSGRVAESYEQYF
NA | TRBJ2-1 | TRBV20-1 | CSARVGGANEQFF
once | TRBJ1-3 | TRBV30 | CAWSSWTGNTIYF
NA | TRBJ1-1 | TRBV13 | CASSPAPTGDAEAFF
once | TRBJ2-5 | TRBV20-1 | CSARTGLAVQETQYF
NA | TRBJ1-6 | TRBV7-9 | CASSLVQGDSPLHF
NA | TRBJ2-5 | TRBV5-1 | CASSFRTSTSGKETQYF
NA | TRBJ1-2 | TRBV13 | CASSLGKSDYGYTF
NA | TRBJ1-2 | TRBV27 | CASSLRSGTSLYGYTF
once | TRBJ2-7 | TRBV7-9 | CASSWGQGTSYEQYF
NA | TRBJ2-2 | TRBV7-9 | CASSWGQGYTGELFF
NA | TRBJ1-1 | TRBV30 | CAWSFLGPANTEAFF
once | TRBJ2-7 | TRBV20-1 | CSVFLTGYYEQYF
NA | TRBJ2-7 | TRBV2 | CASSGGQSALYF
NA | TRBJ2-1 | TRBV20-1 | CSASNSLAFGTKTNEQFF
NA | TRBJ1-5 | TRBV19 | CASEVGVWGNQPQHF
NA | TRBJ1-4 | TRBV2 | CASSEVGSTNEKLFF
NA | TRBJ1-2 | TRBV5-4 | CASSLRTGGGGYTF
NA | TRBJ2-1 | TRBV11-2 | CASSLVGGQDTYNEQFF
NA | TRBJ2-1 | TRBV7-9 | CASSLSPTGENEQFF